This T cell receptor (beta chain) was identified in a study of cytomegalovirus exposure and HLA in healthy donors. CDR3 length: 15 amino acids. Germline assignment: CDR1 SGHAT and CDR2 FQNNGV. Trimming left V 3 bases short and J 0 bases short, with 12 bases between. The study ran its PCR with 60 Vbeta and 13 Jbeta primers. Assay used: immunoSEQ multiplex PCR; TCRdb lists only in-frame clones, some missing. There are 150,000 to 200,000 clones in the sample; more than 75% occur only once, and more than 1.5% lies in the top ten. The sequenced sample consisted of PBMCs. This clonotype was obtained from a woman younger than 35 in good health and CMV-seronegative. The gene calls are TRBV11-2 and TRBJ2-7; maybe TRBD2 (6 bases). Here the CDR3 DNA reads TGTGCCAGCAGCTTGATAGCGGCCCGCTCCTACGAGCAGTACTTC. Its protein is CASSLIAARSYEQYF.